This T cell receptor beta chain was documented in a study of shared clonotypes between healthy human individuals. Study-level findings and limits: Sampling was confined to blood; repertoires within tissues likely differ. Among several donors, roughly 5% of naive CD4 clonotypes were found in common.

As to this clone: No antigen is known for it.

Naive CD45RA+ and memory CD45RA-negative subsets were split from CD4+ cells. CDR3 size: 14 residues. Per germline, CDR1 ENHRY and CDR2 SYGVKD. Trimming pared 3 bases from V and 0 bases from J, leaving 9 bases between. Template for every sorted-subset replicate PCR totaled 200 to 250 ng DNA, around 33,000 T cell genomes. Produced via immunoSEQ multiplex PCR; TCRdb's table is partial and in-frame only. The top ten hold 0.6% to 0.75% of the sample, which has roughly 1,000,000 clones, about 80% seen once. V usage is TRBV10-3 and J usage is TRBJ2-7; possibly TRBD1 for D (5 bases). The sequence came from a man aged 18 to 29 in good health. Some clones in this sample may be carry-over from other donors' samples. The sample was memory CD4+ T cells from PBMCs. The subset was: CD45RA-negative fraction. This CDR3 reads CAISDRGYSYEQYF. The DNA of the CDR3 is TGTGCCATCAGTGATAGGGGCTACTCCTACGAGCAGTACTTC.